This T cell receptor (beta chain) was found in a study of identical twins. General study results and limits: Conclusions relied on cross-sectional statistical analysis, not following the same donors. Beta out-of-frame sequences showed weaker excess twin sharing.

The cDNA had a unique molecular identifier and a template-switch universal primer site. Each CDR3 protein is one row after TCRdb ran MiXCR on the 5' RACE reads. The sample has more than 200,000 distinct CDR3 sequences; approximately 9% are singletons. Trimming removed 1 base from V and 6 bases from J, with 3 bases in between. The CDR3 runs to 11 residues. Only a few counts were recorded for this clonotype. No antigen is known for it. This receptor was obtained from a woman aged 18-30 years in good health. What was sequenced was memory (CD45RO+) T cells sorted from blood. J is TRBJ1-2 and V is TRBV12-3 or TRBV12-4, with D unclear. CDR3 in amino acids: CASSLVDGYTF. The CDR3 region has the DNA TGTGCCAGCAGTTTAGTAGATGGCTACACCTTC.